A selection of T cell receptor beta chains follows, all from one sample in a study of cytomegalovirus exposure and HLA in healthy donors. Clones were sequenced by immunoSEQ multiplex PCR, and TCRdb holds only the in-frame ones, with some missing. The sample lists just over 150,000 clones; 70% to 85% were seen once. The sample taken for sequencing was PBMCs. These receptors originate from a man aged 50-60 years in good health and CMV-seropositive. CDR3s include the opening cysteine and the closing phenylalanine or tryptophan. D genes are given only for firm matches. Clone size is shown for a subset of rows, as once, few, many or a class of expanded clone.

few	TRBV9	TRBJ2-3	TRBD2	TGTGCCAGCAGCGTAGCAGCGGGGGGGGCCTACACAGATACGCAGTATTTT	CASSVAAGGAYTDTQYF
NA	TRBV5-1	TRBJ2-1	TRBD2	TGCGCCAGCAGCTCAACCCCGGGACTAGGGGACAATGAGCAGTTCTTC	CASSSTPGLGDNEQFF
NA	TRBV2	TRBJ1-5	NA	TGTGCCAGCAGTCAAGGGGCGCGGGGACAGCCCCAGCATTTT	CASSQGARGQPQHF
NA	TRBV11-2	TRBJ1-3	NA	TGTGCCAGCAGCTTAGGAGCGCCCTCTGGAAACACCATATATTTT	CASSLGAPSGNTIYF
NA	TRBV18	TRBJ1-1	TRBD1	TGTGCCAGCTCACCAGCGGACAGGAGAGGGGACACTGAAGCTTTCTTT	CASSPADRRGDTEAFF
NA	TRBV7-9	TRBJ2-3	NA	TGTGCCAGCAGCTTAGCTGGCAGCACAGATACGCAGTATTTT	CASSLAGSTDTQYF
few	TRBV5-4	TRBJ1-6	NA	TGTGCCAGCAGCTTGAATACAGGGTCGGGATCACCCCTCCACTTT	CASSLNTGSGSPLHF
few	TRBV27	TRBJ2-3	TRBD1	TGTGCCAGCAGTTTCGGGACAGGGGCGACAGATACGCAGTATTTT	CASSFGTGATDTQYF
NA	TRBV5-1	TRBJ2-3	TRBD1	TGCGCCAGCAGCTTGGTTGGACAGGGAAGCACGGATACGCAGTATTTT	CASSLVGQGSTDTQYF
NA	TRBV11-1	TRBJ2-1	NA	TGTGCCAGCAGCTTAATGGGATCGCGGCGGGGCAATGAGCAGTTCTTC	CASSLMGSRRGNEQFF
NA	TRBV13	TRBJ1-2	TRBD1	TGTGCCAGCAGCTTTTCCCAGACAGGGGACGATGGCTACACCTTC	CASSFSQTGDDGYTF
NA	TRBV30	TRBJ1-4	TRBD1	TGTGCCTGGGGGGGACAGGGTCCTGAAAAACTGTTTTTT	CAWGGQGPEKLFF
NA	TRBV15	TRBJ2-7	NA	TGTGCCACCAGCAGAGAGGGCCGGGGGACCTCCTACGAGCAGTACTTC	CATSREGRGTSYEQYF
NA	TRBV4-2	TRBJ2-2	TRBD2	TGTGCCAGCAGCCAAGATCGGGGGAGGGCGAACACCGGGGAGCTGTTTTTT	CASSQDRGRANTGELFF
once	TRBV11-2	TRBJ2-5	NA	TGTGCCAGCAGCTTACGGGACAACCAAGAGACCCAGTACTTC	CASSLRDNQETQYF
once	TRBV5-1	TRBJ1-2	NA	TGCGCCAGCAGCTTAGAGGGAGACTATGGCTACACCTTC	CASSLEGDYGYTF
NA	TRBV12-5	TRBJ2-2	TRBD1	TGTGCTAGTGGCCCCCCGGGGGACAGGGGGCGGAACACCGGGGAGCTGTTTTTT	CASGPPGDRGRNTGELFF
NA	TRBV30	TRBJ2-2	TRBD2	TGTGCCTGGAGTCCTGGACTAGCGGGTAGTGGAGCCGGGGAGCTGTTTTTT	CAWSPGLAGSGAGELFF
NA	TRBV7-8	TRBJ2-3	NA	TGTGCCAGCAGCTTAGAAGCCCTAGAGCGAACCACAGATACGCAGTATTTT	CASSLEALERTTDTQYF
NA	TRBV6-5	TRBJ1-1	NA	TGTGCCAGCAGGCTGGACTGGAACACTGAAGCTTTCTTT	CASRLDWNTEAFF
NA	TRBV5-1	TRBJ2-5	NA	TGCGCCAGCAGCTTGCCGTCCTGGAGAGAGCGAGAGACCCAGTACTTC	CASSLPSWRERETQYF
NA	TRBV27	TRBJ2-2	NA	TGTGCCAGCAGTGTCATACAGGGACCCGGGGAGCTGTTTTTT	CASSVIQGPGELFF
NA	TRBV30	TRBJ1-4	TRBD1	TGTGCCTGGAGTGTCTCCAGGACAGGGGCTAATGAAAAACTGTTTTTT	CAWSVSRTGANEKLFF
NA	TRBV4-1	TRBJ1-2	TRBD1	TGCGCCAGCAGTTCGACAGGGTTTGGCTACACCTTC	CASSSTGFGYTF
NA	TRBV5-6	TRBJ1-6	NA	TGTGCCAGCAGCTTGGCGGGGGAACGTGGGGTACGTTCACCCCTCCACTTT	CASSLAGERGVRSPLHF
NA	TRBV6-5	TRBJ2-4	TRBD1	TGTGCCAGCAGTTACTCGGGGACAGTCTGGGACATTCAGTACTTC	CASSYSGTVWDIQYF
few	TRBV10-2	TRBJ2-5	TRBD2	TGCGCCAGCAAGGTAGCGGGTCAAGAGACCCAGTACTTC	CASKVAGQETQYF
NA	TRBV2	TRBJ1-2	NA	TGTGCCAGCAGTGAGGGACAAAACTATGGCTACACCTTC	CASSEGQNYGYTF
NA	TRBV7-6	TRBJ2-3	TRBD1	TGTGCCAGCAGCTTCGACAGGGGGCCCACAGATACGCAGTATTTT	CASSFDRGPTDTQYF
NA	TRBV19	TRBJ1-2	NA	TGTGCCAGTATCCCTCCCGGGACCCGGGAGGGCTACACCTTC	CASIPPGTREGYTF
NA	TRBV27	TRBJ2-7	TRBD1	TGTGCCACCCGGACAGGGGCATCCTACGAGCAGTACTTC	CATRTGASYEQYF
NA	TRBV27	TRBJ1-1	NA	TGTGCCAGCAGTGCCCACATCAGGACTCTGAACACTGAAGCTTTCTTT	CASSAHIRTLNTEAFF
NA	TRBV9	TRBJ2-7	TRBD2	TGTGCCAGCAGCGTAGGGTGGGGGGGTCCCTACGAGCAGTACTTC	CASSVGWGGPYEQYF
once	TRBV4-2	TRBJ2-5	NA	TGTGCCAGCAGCCAAGGGGGGGGGCCCCAAGAGACCCAGTACTTC	CASSQGGGPQETQYF
NA	TRBV6-5	TRBJ2-1	TRBD2	TGTGCCAGCAGACTAGCGGGAGGGGCCTACAATGAGCAGTTCTTC	CASRLAGGAYNEQFF
NA	TRBV4-1	TRBJ2-1	NA	TGCGCCAGCAGCCAAGATCCGCGGCCTATCTACAATGAGCAGTTCTTC	CASSQDPRPIYNEQFF
NA	TRBV7-9	TRBJ1-2	TRBD1	TGTGCCAGCAGCTATACAGGGGTGGATGGCTACACCTTC	CASSYTGVDGYTF
NA	TRBV7-3	TRBJ2-2	TRBD1	TGTGCCAGCAGCCTGTCGGAACAGGGGGACACCGGGGAGCTGTTTTTT	CASSLSEQGDTGELFF
few	TRBV7-6	TRBJ2-5	NA	TGTGCCAGCAGCTCCATACAGGGTCCCCAAGAGACCCAGTACTTC	CASSSIQGPQETQYF
NA	TRBV19	TRBJ2-2	TRBD2	TGTGCCAGTAGTATAGCAGAAATAGCGGGGGCCGCGGAGCTGTTTTTT	CASSIAEIAGAAELFF
once	TRBV30	TRBJ2-1	NA	TGTGCCTGGAGCGCCCATCGAATGATTGGTACCTCGGAGACAGTAGACTCCTACAATGAGCAGTTCTTC	CAWSAHRMIGTSETVDSYNEQFF
NA	TRBV18	TRBJ1-1	NA	TGTGCCAGCTCGATTAAAGACGCGGTTGAAGCTTTCTTT	CASSIKDAVEAFF
NA	TRBV5-5	TRBJ2-3	TRBD1	TGTGCCAGCGGGACAGGGACGGGGGATACGCAGTATTTT	CASGTGTGDTQYF
once	TRBV10-2	TRBJ2-1	NA	TGCGCCAGCAGGAAATTGGAGGGGCGCGATGAGCAGTTCTTC	CASRKLEGRDEQFF
once	TRBV5-1	TRBJ2-1	NA	TGCGCCAGCAGCTTGGCCGAGCTAGCCTACAATGAGCAGTTCTTC	CASSLAELAYNEQFF